This T cell receptor beta chain was sequenced during a study of cytomegalovirus exposure and HLA in healthy donors. Sequenced by immunoSEQ multiplex PCR; TCRdb stores in-frame clones only, minus some. The sample consists of about 120,000 clones, roughly 90% of them appearing once. The CDR3 totals 16 residues. The germline V gene has CDR1 KGHSH and CDR2 LQKENI. The V and J ends lost 1 base and 4 bases, in that order; junction bases with no gene match: 3. The sample consisted of PBMCs. This receptor was identified in a woman in her twenties or thirties in good health and CMV-seropositive. The chain carries TRBV18 and TRBJ1-5; 11 nucleotides line up with TRBD1. CDR3 coding DNA: TGTGCCAGCTCACCACTGGACAGGGGGCGAAATCAGCCCCAGCATTTT. Translating gives CASSPLDRGRNQPQHF.